This TCR beta chain was profiled in a study of post-analysis software for immune sequencing data. Regarding the study as a whole: People with multiple sclerosis had a significantly lower normalized Chao1 diversity than controls did. Patients showed TRBV5-6, TRBV5-1 and TRBV20-1 among four to six TRBV segments more frequent than in controls.

Germline V gene lookup returns CDR1 SQVTM and CDR2 ANQGSEA. The ends were cut back, 5 bases at V and 7 bases at J, with 21 bases in the middle. The CDR3 totals 14 residues. In this sample, this clonotype turned up a few times. What it binds is unknown. The library was made from cDNA and included unique molecular identifiers. From the PCR reads, TCRdb called clonotypes with MiXCR, one entry per CDR3 protein. The table has approximately 440,000 distinct CDR3 sequences, under 55% seen once. The TCR comes from a girl aged 5-17 years with multiple sclerosis. The sequenced material came from blood. The rearrangement joins TRBV29-1 to TRBJ2-7; D uncertain. CDR3 protein: CSVQGLRLQGEQYF. The CDR3 DNA sequence: TGCAGCGTTCAAGGATTACGGCTGCAAGGGGAGCAGTACTTC.